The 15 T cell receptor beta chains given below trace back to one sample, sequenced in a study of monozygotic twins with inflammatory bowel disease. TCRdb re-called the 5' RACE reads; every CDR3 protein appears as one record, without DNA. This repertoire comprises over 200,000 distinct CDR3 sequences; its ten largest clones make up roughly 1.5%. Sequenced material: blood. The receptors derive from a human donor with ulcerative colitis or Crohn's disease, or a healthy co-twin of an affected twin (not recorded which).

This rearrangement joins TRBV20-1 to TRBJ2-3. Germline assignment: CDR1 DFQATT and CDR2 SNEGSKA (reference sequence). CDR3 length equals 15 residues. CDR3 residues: CSAYNNRARTDTQYF.

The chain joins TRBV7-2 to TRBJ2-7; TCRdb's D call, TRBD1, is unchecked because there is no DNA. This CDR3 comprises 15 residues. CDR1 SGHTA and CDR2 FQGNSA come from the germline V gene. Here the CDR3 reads CASSRGGTGTYEQYF.

The CDR3 sequence is CASSPQRTENTQYF. The chain joins TRBV6-2 or TRBV6-3 to TRBJ2-3; TCRdb's assignment of TRBD1 cannot be checked, as there is no DNA. The CDR3 sequence is 14 residues long. Germline V gene data show CDR1 as MNHEY and CDR2 as SVGEGT.

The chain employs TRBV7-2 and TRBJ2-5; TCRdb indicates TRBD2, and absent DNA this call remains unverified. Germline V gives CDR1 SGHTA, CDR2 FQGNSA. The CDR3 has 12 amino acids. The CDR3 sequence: CASSLFEGTQYF.

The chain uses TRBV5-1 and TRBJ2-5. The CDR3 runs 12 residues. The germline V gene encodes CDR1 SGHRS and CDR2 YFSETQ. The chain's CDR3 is CASSWYQETQYF. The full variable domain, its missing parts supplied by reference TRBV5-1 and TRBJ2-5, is KAGVTQTPRYLIKTRGQQVTLSCSPISGHRSVSWYQQTPGQGLQFLFEYFSETQRNKGNFPGRFSGRQFSNSRSEMNVSTLELGDSALYLCASSWYQETQYFGPGTRLLVL.

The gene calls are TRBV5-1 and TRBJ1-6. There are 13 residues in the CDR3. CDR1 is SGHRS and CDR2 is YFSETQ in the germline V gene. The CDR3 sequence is CASSSPPNSPLHF.

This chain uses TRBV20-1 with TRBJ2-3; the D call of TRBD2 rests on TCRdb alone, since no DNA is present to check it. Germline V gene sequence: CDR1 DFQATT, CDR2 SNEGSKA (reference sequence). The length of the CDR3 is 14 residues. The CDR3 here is CSAVGPSGTDTQYF.

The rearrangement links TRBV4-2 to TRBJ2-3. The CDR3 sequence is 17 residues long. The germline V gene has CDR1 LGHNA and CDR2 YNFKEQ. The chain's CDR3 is CASSQDEGYIGTDTQYF.

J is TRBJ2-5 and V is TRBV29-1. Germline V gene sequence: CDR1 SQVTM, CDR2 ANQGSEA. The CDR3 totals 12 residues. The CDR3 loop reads CSVGQLQETQYF.

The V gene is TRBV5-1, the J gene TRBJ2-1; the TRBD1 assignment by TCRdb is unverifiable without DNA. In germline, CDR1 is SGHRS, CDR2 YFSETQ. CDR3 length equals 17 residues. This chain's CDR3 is CASSLARTGSSVNEQFF.

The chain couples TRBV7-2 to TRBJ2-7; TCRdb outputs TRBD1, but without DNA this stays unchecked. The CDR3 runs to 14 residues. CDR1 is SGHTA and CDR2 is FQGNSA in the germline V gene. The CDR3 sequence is CASTITTGTYEQYF.

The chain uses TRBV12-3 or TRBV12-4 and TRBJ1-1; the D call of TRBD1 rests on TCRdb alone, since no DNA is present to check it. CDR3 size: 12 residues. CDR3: CASNHRDGSAFF.

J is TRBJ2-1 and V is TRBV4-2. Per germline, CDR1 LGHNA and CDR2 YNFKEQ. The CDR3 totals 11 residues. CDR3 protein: CASGSYNEQFF.

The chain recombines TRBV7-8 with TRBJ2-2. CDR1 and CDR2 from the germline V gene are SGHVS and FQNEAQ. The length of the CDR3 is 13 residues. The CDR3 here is CASSLSETGELFF.

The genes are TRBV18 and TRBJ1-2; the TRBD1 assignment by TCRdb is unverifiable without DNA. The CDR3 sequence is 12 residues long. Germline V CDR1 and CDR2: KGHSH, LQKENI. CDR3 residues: CASSLDSYGYTF.